Reported below is one TCR beta chain. Its antigen is not identified. One junction end disagrees with the germline gene, perhaps due to a read error. The second PCR ran roughly 6 to 11 cycles with a sample-barcoded 5' primer and J-beta primers. TCRdb processed the 5' RACE reads anew with MiXCR; each CDR3 protein has one entry. The sample has some 640,000 distinct CDR3 sequences; about half are singletons. The germline V gene has CDR1 SQVTM and CDR2 ANQGSEA. This CDR3 is built from 13 residues. These data originate in a study of blood T cells in healthy people across ages. Points from the study as a whole: Older individuals had lower TCR beta diversity per million T cells (the decline was roughly linear). Long-lived donors had more naive CD4+ cells and higher diversity than aged donors.

Sample: blood. This receptor was identified in a woman aged 60 to 75 in good health. V gene TRBV29-1 combines with J gene TRBJ2-1; 7 bases agree with TRBD1. The CDR3 here is CGVGTGEDGEQFF. DNA of the CDR3: TGCGGCGTTGGAACAGGGGAAGATGGTGAGCAGTTCTTC.